The next 8 T cell receptor beta chains were all read from a single sample in a study of human T cells and chemical hapten exposure (dated by TCRdb to about 2021). In light of the paper, this sample's time point label describes: patch test 2, 6 weeks after DPC sensitization. This specimen's treatment or condition label, per the study, means: therapeutic diphenylcyclopropenone sensitization with weekly scalp DPC. The library was prepared using RACE. The instrument was a NextSeq 500. TCRdb trimmed the raw reads at Q25, called clones with MiXCR and kept productive beta chains. Each entry merges the rows of one CDR3 protein and shows their most common DNA and genes. The sample data list 80,000 to 95,000 distinct CDR3 sequences, and approximately 11% of these were observed just once. Over 2% of the sample is held by the ten biggest clonotypes. Here the sequenced sample was whole blood, taken in connection with sensitization to the hapten diphenylcyclopropenone (DPC). These receptors all stem from a man in his forties with alopecia areata. Some clones in this sample may be carry-over from other donors' samples.

This clonotype was observed a handful of times. The CDR3 region has the DNA TGTGCCAGCAGTTCTAATGGGAACACTGAAGCTTTCTTT. The encoded protein is CASSSNGNTEAFF. The chain combines TRBV6-2 or TRBV6-3 with TRBJ1-1, with D unclear. V lost 4 bases and J lost 1, with 7 bases in between. The CDR3 is 13 residues long. The germline V gene encodes CDR1 MNHEY and CDR2 SVGEGT.

Only a few counts were recorded for this clonotype. The V and J genes are TRBV10-3 and TRBJ2-7, with D possibly being TRBD1 or TRBD2 (5 bases each). The CDR3 runs 16 residues. Per the germline V gene, CDR1 is ENHRY and CDR2 is SYGVKD. V was trimmed by 3 bases and J by 1 base, leaving 16 bases between them. CDR3 protein: CAISESWGMGSYEQYF. CDR3 DNA sequence: TGTGCCATCAGTGAATCATGGGGGATGGGGTCCTACGAGCAGTACTTC.

Only a few counts were recorded for this clonotype. This chain uses TRBV28 with TRBJ2-4; a weak D match, TRBD2 (6 bases). The CDR3 length is 18 residues. Trimming cost V 4 bases and J 0 bases, with 19 bases left between them. Germline assignment: CDR1 MDHEN and CDR2 SYDVKM. The CDR3 DNA is TGTGCCAGCAGTTCGGGACTCCCGAACGTTCTAGCCAAAAACATTCAGTACTTC. It codes for CASSSGLPNVLAKNIQYF.

The chain links TRBV6-1 to TRBJ2-7; 7 bases match TRBD1. Germline V CDR1 and CDR2: MNHNS, SASEGT. The trim removed 10 bases at V and 3 bases at J, leaving 3 bases unmatched. There are 11 residues in the CDR3. CDR3 residues: CAIGQVYEQYV. Here the CDR3 DNA reads TGTGCCATAGGACAGGTCTACGAGCAGTACGTC.

This clonotype has just a few counts. The rearrangement links TRBV28 to TRBJ2-3; D tentatively fits TRBD1 or TRBD2 (7 bases each). This CDR3 comprises 17 residues. Germline-derived CDR1 and CDR2 are MDHEN and SYDVKM. V was cut by 4 bases and J by 4 bases, with 21 bases left in between. The CDR3: CASSYSGRGLRADTQYF. For the CDR3, the DNA is TGTGCCAGCAGTTACTCGGGGAGGGGGCTTAGGGCAGATACGCAGTATTTT.

This clonotype appeared many times. The gene calls are TRBV7-2 and TRBJ1-1, with a possible D match to TRBD1 (6 bases). CDR1 is SGHTA and CDR2 is FQGNSA in the germline V gene. V lost 5 bases and J lost 3, with 16 bases in between. The CDR3 has 15 amino acids. The CDR3 sequence is CASSSTGTSDTEAFF. CDR3 nucleotides: TGTGCCAGCAGCAGTACCGGGACATCAGACACTGAAGCTTTCTTT. Looking up the rest from reference TRBV7-2 and TRBJ1-1 gives the full variable domain: GAGVSQSPSNKVTEKGKDVELRCDPISGHTALYWYRQSLGQGLEFLIYFQGNSAPDKSGLPSDRFSAERTGGSVSTLTIQRTQQEDSAVYLCASSSTGTSDTEAFFGQGTRLTVV.

V is TRBV5-8 and J is TRBJ2-1; TRBD1 matches at 9 bases. The junction had 8 bases not matched to a gene; V was cut back by 6 bases and J by 7 bases. Per the germline V gene, CDR1 is SGHTS and CDR2 is YDEGEE. This CDR3 region has 14 residues. The CDR3 spells CASKRGQGRNEQFF. As DNA, the CDR3 is TGTGCCAGCAAGCGGGGACAGGGCCGAAATGAGCAGTTCTTC.

This rearrangement joins TRBV24-1 to TRBJ2-3; D possibly corresponds to TRBD2 (6 bases). Germline V gives CDR1 KGHDR, CDR2 SFDVKD. V was cut by 9 bases and J by 8 bases, with 11 bases left in between. The CDR3 is made up of 11 amino acids. CDR3 coding DNA: TGTGCCACCTCTATGGGGGGTACGCAGTATTTT. This sequence encodes CATSMGGTQYF.